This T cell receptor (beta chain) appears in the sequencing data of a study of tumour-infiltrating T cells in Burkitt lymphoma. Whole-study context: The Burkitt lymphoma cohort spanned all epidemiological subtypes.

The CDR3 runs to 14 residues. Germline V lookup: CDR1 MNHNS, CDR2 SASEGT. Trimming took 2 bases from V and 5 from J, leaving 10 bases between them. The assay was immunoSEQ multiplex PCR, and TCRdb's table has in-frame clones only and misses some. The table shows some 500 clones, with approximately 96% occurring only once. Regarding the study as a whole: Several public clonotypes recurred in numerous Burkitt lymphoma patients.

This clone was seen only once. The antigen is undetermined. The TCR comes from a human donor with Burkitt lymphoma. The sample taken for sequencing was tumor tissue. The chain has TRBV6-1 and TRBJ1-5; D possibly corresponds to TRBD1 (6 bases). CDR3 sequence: CASSETGNHQPQHF. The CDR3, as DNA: TGTGCCAGCAGTGAAACAGGGAACCATCAGCCCCAGCATTTT.